One sample yielded the 17 T cell receptor beta chains listed below, sequenced in a study of control samples from healthy donors and cancer patients. Some clones are missing from TCRdb's copy, which holds only in-frame ones; the method was immunoSEQ multiplex PCR. The table has more than 25,000 clones, 91% seen once; the top ten hold less than 15%. The specimen was PBMCs. All receptors derive from a man over 45 with lung cancer.

This CDR3 reads CASSLSGQGGTGELFF. CDR3 in DNA: TGTGCCAGCAGCTTATCGGGACAAGGTGGCACCGGGGAGCTGTTTTTT. The chain uses TRBV7-8 and TRBJ2-2, with a possible D match to TRBD1 (6 bases). Germline values: CDR1 SGHVS, CDR2 FQNEAQ. There are 16 residues in the CDR3. The V end lost 2 bases, the J end lost 4 bases, and 14 bases lay between the germline ends. Together with reference TRBV7-8 and TRBJ2-2, the CDR3 gives the full variable domain: GAGVSQSPRYKVAKRGQDVALRCDPISGHVSLFWYQQALGQGPEFLTYFQNEAQLDKSGLPSDRFFAERPEGSVSTLKIQRTQQEDSAVYLCASSLSGQGGTGELFFGEGSRLTVL.

V gene TRBV19 combines with J gene TRBJ2-5, with TRBD2 matching over 7 bases. Trimming cost V 6 bases and J 4 bases; bases outside gene matches: 11. Per germline, CDR1 LNHDA and CDR2 SQIVND (reference sequence). The CDR3 covers 15 residues. The CDR3 loop is CASRKGGDLGETQYF. CDR3 DNA: TGTGCCAGTAGAAAGGGAGGGGACCTGGGAGAGACCCAGTACTTC.

The chain has TRBV2 and TRBJ2-7; 7 bases map to TRBD2. The germline V gene encodes CDR1 SNHLY and CDR2 FYNNEI. The CDR3 spans 14 residues. Trimming took 4 bases from V and 2 from J; bases not matched to a gene: 5. CDR3 nucleotide sequence: TGTGCCAGCAGTGCGAGCGGGGTTGCCTACGAGCAGTACTTC. It specifies CASSASGVAYEQYF.

The V call is TRBV19, the J call TRBJ2-7, with D possibly matching TRBD2 (5 bases). CDR1 and CDR2 from the germline V gene are LNHDA and SQIVND (reference sequence). The length of the CDR3 is 14 residues. With 5 bases removed from V and 6 bases from J, the gap between germline ends came to 17 bases. The CDR3 region has the DNA TGTGCCAGTAGTCAGGACGGAGGATTTGCCGAGCAGTACTTC. It specifies CASSQDGGFAEQYF. The full variable domain, with the rest looked up from reference TRBV19 and TRBJ2-7, is DGGITQSPKYLFRKEGQNVTLSCEQNLNHDAMYWYRQDPGQGLRLIYYSQIVNDFQKGDIAEGYSVSREKKESFPLTVTSAQKNPTAFYLCASSQDGGFAEQYFGPGTRLTVT.

A note on this clone: One junction end does not reproduce the germline sequence, and a read error may be involved. The chain uses TRBV7-7 and TRBJ1-1; D remains ambiguous. The germline V gene has CDR1 SSHAT and CDR2 FNYEAQ (reference sequence). The CDR3 is 13 amino acids. The CDR3 nucleotides read TGTGCTAGCAGCTTATCAGAGAACACTGAAGCTTTCTTT. Amino acid sequence: CASSLSENTEAFF.

The V gene is TRBV7-8, the J gene TRBJ2-4; maybe TRBD1 (6 bases). Trimming took off 1 base at V and 7 bases at J, with 8 bases between the two ends. This CDR3 is 13 amino acids long. CDR1 and CDR2 from the germline V gene are SGHVS and FQNEAQ. The CDR3 is CASSLGQANIQYF. As DNA, the CDR3 is TGTGCCAGCAGCTTAGGACAGGCGAACATTCAGTACTTC. The complete variable domain, with remaining parts taken from reference TRBV7-8 and TRBJ2-4, reads GAGVSQSPRYKVAKRGQDVALRCDPISGHVSLFWYQQALGQGPEFLTYFQNEAQLDKSGLPSDRFFAERPEGSVSTLKIQRTQQEDSAVYLCASSLGQANIQYFGAGTRLSVL.

This clone was seen only once. V gene TRBV7-9 combines with J gene TRBJ1-4; the D gene is possibly TRBD1 (5 bases). CDR1 and CDR2 from the germline V gene are SEHNR and FQNEAQ (reference sequence). V was shortened by 5 bases and J by 5 bases, with 15 bases between the two germline ends. CDR3 length equals 15 residues. The CDR3 loop is CASSQGGGLNEKLFF. CDR3 in DNA: TGTGCCAGCAGCCAGGGAGGTGGACTGAATGAAAAACTGTTTTTT. Looking up the rest from reference TRBV7-9 and TRBJ1-4 gives the full variable domain: DTGVSQNPRHKITKRGQNVTFRCDPISEHNRLYWYRQTLGQGPEFLTYFQNEAQLEKSRLLSDRFSAERPKGSFSTLEIQRTEQGDSAMYLCASSQGGGLNEKLFFGSGTQLSVL.

This chain connects TRBV11-1 to TRBJ2-7, with D perhaps TRBD1 (5 bases). The length of the CDR3 is 16 residues. Trimming shortened V by 2 bases and J by 5 bases, and 19 bases separated the two germline ends. CDR1 is SGHAT, CDR2 FQDESV, per germline (reference sequence). CDR3 amino acids: CASSLFDSNSWNEQYF. In DNA form, the CDR3 reads TGTGCCAGCAGCTTATTTGACAGTAATTCTTGGAACGAGCAGTACTTC.

This clone was picked up one time. The chain couples TRBV7-2 to TRBJ2-5; TRBD1 matches at 7 bases. Trimming took 5 bases from V and 2 from J; bases not matched to a gene: 5. CDR1 SGHTA and CDR2 FQGNSA come from the germline V gene. This CDR3 comprises 14 residues. CDR3 sequence (DNA): TGTGCCAGCAGCCGGGACAGAGGACAAGAGACCCAGTACTTC. This encodes CASSRDRGQETQYF.

The chain has TRBV9 and TRBJ2-2, with D perhaps matching TRBD2 (5 bases). The CDR3 length is 15 residues. Per the germline V gene, CDR1 is SGDLS and CDR2 is YYNGEE. The ends were cut back, 3 bases at V and 5 bases at J, with 14 bases in the middle. CDR3 sequence reads: CASSAVGESTGELFF. In nucleotides, the CDR3 is TGTGCCAGCAGCGCAGTGGGAGAATCGACCGGGGAGCTGTTTTTT.

The table lists this clone with a count of one. This sequence joins TRBV14 and TRBJ2-5; TRBD1 agrees at 7 bases. Germline CDR1 and CDR2: SGHDN and FVKESK. This CDR3 comprises 14 residues. V was pared by 4 bases and J by 0 bases, with 2 bases of the junction left unmatched. For the CDR3, the DNA is TGTGCCAGCAGCCCCGGGACAGACCAAGAGACCCAGTACTTC. Translating it yields CASSPGTDQETQYF.

The chain couples TRBV19 to TRBJ2-3; no firm D call. From germline, CDR1 is LNHDA and CDR2 SQIVND (reference sequence). The CDR3 runs to 13 residues. V lost 4 bases to trimming and J lost 2 bases, with 7 bases between them. CDR3 sequence (DNA): TGTGCCAGTAGTAGGGGAAACACAGATACGCAGTATTTT. Encoded protein: CASSRGNTDTQYF.

CDR3 loop: CASSQTTASAYEQYF. The CDR3 DNA is TGCGCCAGCAGCCAAACGACAGCCTCAGCCTACGAGCAGTACTTC. J is TRBJ2-7 and V is TRBV4-1; a weak D match, TRBD1 (5 bases). The CDR3 has 15 residues. The V end was cut by 2 bases, the J end by 2 bases, with 13 bases between. CDR1 and CDR2 (germline): MGHRA, YSYEKL.

V gene TRBV6-2 or TRBV6-3 combines with J gene TRBJ1-1; D gene uncertain. This CDR3 has 11 amino acids. Trimming pared 5 bases from V and 8 bases from J, leaving 9 bases between. Germline V lookup: CDR1 MNHEY, CDR2 SVGEGT. The CDR3 loop is CASSNQVEAFF. CDR3 nucleotides: TGTGCCAGCAGTAATCAGGTCGAAGCTTTCTTT.

The chain has TRBV6-5 and TRBJ1-4; 7 bases map to TRBD1. This CDR3 has 16 residues. Unmatched junction bases numbered 8, after V lost 2 bases and J lost 5 bases. Germline V lookup: CDR1 MNHEY, CDR2 SVGAGI. Here the CDR3 DNA reads TGTGCCAGCAGTTACAATTCAGGGGGGGCAAATGAAAAACTGTTTTTT. It is translated as CASSYNSGGANEKLFF.

In the case of this clone: Compared with germline, one end of the junction differs, possibly owing to a read error. Here the CDR3 reads CARSVRGGGANLGAETQYF. CDR3 DNA sequence: TGTGCCCGGAGTGTACGTGGCGGGGGGGCGAATCTCGGAGCAGAGACCCAGTACTTC. The J gene is TRBJ2-5, the V gene TRBV30, with 9 bases lining up with TRBD2. This CDR3 comprises 19 residues. The germline gives CDR1 GTSNPN, CDR2 SVGIG (reference sequence).

The chain has TRBV28 and TRBJ2-5; 11 positions match TRBD2. V dropped 4 bases and J dropped 1; count of bases not matched to a gene: 5. The length of the CDR3 is 16 residues. Germline V CDR1 and CDR2: MDHEN, SYDVKM. The CDR3 nucleotides are TGTGCCAGCAGTTCGCGACTAGCGGGGCTCCAAGAGACCCAGTACTTC. Translated: CASSSRLAGLQETQYF.